Shown below are 31 T cell receptor beta chains from a single sample sequenced in a study of shared clonotypes between healthy human individuals. Libraries were prepared by immunoSEQ multiplex PCR; TCRdb keeps only in-frame clonotypes and omits some of them. Here the sample spans some 800,000 clones, approximately 92% being singletons. Naive CD8 cells, CD45RO-negative and positively selected for CCR7, excluded terminally differentiated effector memory CD45RA+ cells. Material: naive CD8+ T cells sorted from blood. The receptors stem from a man younger than 45 in good health.

The CDR3 loop is CASSPRGPALTDTQYF. CDR3 sequence (DNA): TGTGCCAGCAGTCCCAGGGGACCCGCCCTCACAGATACGCAGTATTTT. The V call is TRBV27, the J call TRBJ2-3, with D perhaps TRBD1 (6 bases). The CDR3 is 16 residues long. V dropped 5 bases and J dropped 2 bases, with 17 bases sitting between them. CDR1 and CDR2 from the germline V gene are MNHEY and SMNVEV (reference sequence).

J is TRBJ2-2 and V is TRBV4-1; TRBD2 matches at 7 bases. V was pared by 3 bases and J by 6 bases, with 10 bases of the junction left unmatched. Germline assignment: CDR1 MGHRA and CDR2 YSYEKL. The CDR3 consists of 16 residues. The CDR3 spells CASSHNRGGLAGELFF. As DNA, the CDR3 is TGCGCCAGCAGCCACAACCGGGGAGGGTTGGCCGGGGAGCTGTTTTTT.

DNA for the CDR3: TGCGCCAGCACCGAGTTAGGGGGGGCACCTTTCGACGAGCAGTACTTC. Amino acids: CASTELGGAPFDEQYF. The chain has TRBV10-1 and TRBJ2-7; weak D call: TRBD2 (7 bases). Germline loops: CDR1 WNHNN, CDR2 SYGVQD (reference sequence). This CDR3 region has 16 residues. V was pared by 7 bases and J by 5 bases, with 24 bases between.

This rearrangement joins TRBV27 to TRBJ2-5, with TRBD2 matching 8 bases. The ends lost 4 bases at V and 5 bases at J; junction bases unmatched: 6. The CDR3 covers 14 residues. CDR1 MNHEY and CDR2 SMNVEV come from the germline V gene (reference sequence). CDR3: CASSSGLGSETQYF. CDR3 in DNA: TGTGCCAGCAGTTCGGGACTAGGGTCTGAGACCCAGTACTTC.

The V call is TRBV27, the J call TRBJ2-7; unclear D gene. CDR3 length: 16 amino acids. The germline V gene has CDR1 MNHEY and CDR2 SMNVEV (reference sequence). V lost 2 bases and J lost 2, with 16 bases in between. The CDR3 region has the DNA TGTGCCAGCAGTTTAGTCCCCAGTACATCCACCTACGAGCAGTACTTC. Encoded protein: CASSLVPSTSTYEQYF.

In DNA form, the CDR3 reads TGTGCCAGTTGTCAGGGGGCGGGCCGCAATCAGCCCCAGCATTTT. This codes for CASCQGAGRNQPQHF. The V call is TRBV19, the J call TRBJ1-5, with TRBD1 matching over 8 bases. After removal of 8 bases from V and 2 bases from J, the junction contained 8 bases not matched to a gene. Germline CDR1 reads LNHDA; CDR2 reads SQIVND (reference sequence). The CDR3 contains 15 residues.

This chain connects TRBV4-1 to TRBJ2-2, with D tentatively TRBD2 (6 bases). Trimming removed 1 base at V and 6 bases at J, with 21 bases between. This CDR3 spans 18 amino acids. Germline CDR1 is MGHRA and CDR2 is YSYEKL. The CDR3: CASSQGSLPGLTPGELFF. The CDR3, as DNA: TGCGCCAGCAGCCAAGGGAGCCTACCGGGACTTACGCCCGGGGAGCTGTTTTTT.

This clone was found once. The V call is TRBV7-9, the J call TRBJ2-1; tentatively, D is TRBD2 (5 bases). Germline loops: CDR1 SEHNR, CDR2 FQNEAQ (reference sequence). The length of the CDR3 is 13 residues. V was cut by 3 bases and J by 5 bases, with 8 bases left in between. As DNA, the CDR3 is TGTGCCAGCAGCTTGCCTAGCAACAATGAGCAGTTCTTC. Translated, it gives CASSLPSNNEQFF.

This sequence joins TRBV27 and TRBJ2-1; D might be TRBD2 (6 bases). This CDR3 is 16 amino acids long. From germline, CDR1 is MNHEY and CDR2 SMNVEV (reference sequence). V lost 4 bases, J lost 5 bases, and 18 bases lay in between. The CDR3 reads CASSSASAKFHNEQFF. CDR3 coding DNA: TGTGCCAGCAGTTCAGCTAGCGCGAAGTTCCACAATGAGCAGTTCTTC.

This clone occurred once. The rearrangement joins TRBV19 to TRBJ2-1; tentative D call: TRBD2 (6 bases). Germline V gives CDR1 LNHDA, CDR2 SQIVND (reference sequence). The V end was cut by 3 bases, the J end by 0 bases, with 9 bases between. CDR3 length: 15 amino acids. The CDR3 is CASSIGSSSYNEQFF. DNA for the CDR3: TGTGCCAGTAGTATCGGGAGTAGCTCCTACAATGAGCAGTTCTTC.

The rearrangement links TRBV14 to TRBJ2-7, with a tentative D call TRBD2 (6 bases). The CDR3 contains 17 residues. CDR1 is SGHDN, CDR2 FVKESK, per germline. Trimming removed 4 bases from V and 3 bases from J, with 22 bases in between. The CDR3 is CASSPLDGASVIYEQYF. CDR3 DNA: TGTGCCAGCAGCCCACTGGATGGGGCTAGCGTAATCTACGAGCAGTACTTC. The entire variable domain, with the rest obtained from reference TRBV14 and TRBJ2-7, is as follows: EAGVTQFPSHSVIEKGQTVTLRCDPISGHDNLYWYRRVMGKEIKFLLHFVKESKQDESGMPNNRFLAERTGGTYSTLKVQPAELEDSGVYFCASSPLDGASVIYEQYFGPGTRLTVT.

This clone was seen just once. The genes are TRBV6-4 and TRBJ1-1; no firm D call. CDR3 size: 8 residues. Trimming removed 11 bases at V and 8 bases at J, with 6 bases between. CDR1 MRHNA and CDR2 SNTAGT come from the germline V gene. The CDR3: CAGLEAFF. The CDR3 DNA sequence: TGTGCCGGCCTGGAAGCTTTCTTT.

The table lists this clone with a count of one. The rearrangement uses TRBV9 and TRBJ1-2, with D perhaps matching TRBD1 (5 bases). CDR3 length: 13 residues. V lost 0 bases to trimming and J lost 7 bases, with 10 bases between them. Germline V gene data show CDR1 as SGDLS and CDR2 as YYNGEE. CDR3 protein: CASSVGRVGGYTF. The CDR3 DNA reads TGTGCCAGCAGCGTAGGCAGGGTGGGTGGCTACACCTTC.

Turning to this clone: At one boundary the junction diverges from the germline segment, which might be a read error. The chain links TRBV5-8 to TRBJ2-7; 10 nucleotides match TRBD2. The CDR3 has 15 residues. Germline V gives CDR1 SGHTS, CDR2 YDEGEE. The DNA of the CDR3 is TGTGCCAGCAGCATACGCATGGGACTAGCGATCTCGCCAGACTTC. Translated, it gives CASSIRMGLAISPDF.

The chain is built from TRBV29-1 and TRBJ2-7, with 8 bases fitting TRBD1. Unmatched junction bases numbered 7, after V lost 6 bases and J lost 3 bases. The CDR3 spans 13 residues. Germline V lookup: CDR1 SQVTM, CDR2 ANQGSEA. The DNA of the CDR3 is TGCAGCGTCGAAACCGGGACAGGCTACGAGCAGTACTTC. Amino acids: CSVETGTGYEQYF.

The J gene is TRBJ2-7, the V gene TRBV11-2, with a weak D call TRBD1 (6 bases). The germline V gene has CDR1 SGHAT and CDR2 FQNNGV. The CDR3 spans 16 residues. V gave up 1 base and J gave up 4 bases, with 17 bases separating them. The DNA of the CDR3 is TGTGCCAGCAGCTTAGTCGGACAGACGCCTCAATACGAGCAGTACTTC. The encoded protein is CASSLVGQTPQYEQYF.

The V call is TRBV5-1, the J call TRBJ2-7; D ambiguous. The CDR3 consists of 12 residues. Looked up from germline, CDR1 is SGHRS and CDR2 is YFSETQ. V lost 6 bases, J lost 0 bases, and 7 bases lay in between. The CDR3 DNA sequence: TGCGCCAGCAAGGGCAACTCCTACGAGCAGTACTTC. Encoded protein: CASKGNSYEQYF.

The chain carries TRBV25-1 and TRBJ2-1; no definite D call. The CDR3 has 16 amino acids. Germline V gene sequence: CDR1 MGHDK, CDR2 SYGVNS. V shed 1 base and J shed 2 bases, with 12 bases lying between them. The CDR3 nucleotides read TGTGCCAGCAGTGAATTTGTGGCGGTAGCCTACAATGAGCAGTTCTTC. Protein product: CASSEFVAVAYNEQFF.

The rearrangement uses TRBV5-6 and TRBJ2-2; D is uncertain. Trimming shortened V by 0 bases and J by 0 bases, and 6 bases separated the two germline ends. Germline CDR1 is SGHDT and CDR2 is YYEEEE. The CDR3 is 15 amino acids. This chain's CDR3 is CASSLDRANTGELFF. DNA for the CDR3: TGTGCCAGCAGCTTGGACAGAGCGAACACCGGGGAGCTGTTTTTT.

The rearrangement links TRBV11-2 to TRBJ2-1; a weak D match, TRBD2 (5 bases). Trimming removed 2 bases at V and 7 bases at J, with 12 bases between. Per the germline V gene, CDR1 is SGHAT and CDR2 is FQNNGV. The CDR3 spans 14 residues. The DNA for the CDR3 is TGTGCCAGCAGCTTAACCGCGGGCAGGAATGAGCAGTTCTTC. This codes for CASSLTAGRNEQFF.

Only one count was recorded for this clone. This same CDR3 is encoded by further DNA sequences in the sample. The chain recombines TRBV6-6 with TRBJ2-7; a weak D match, TRBD2 (6 bases). Germline V gene lookup returns CDR1 MNHNY and CDR2 SVGAGI (reference sequence). CDR3 length equals 14 residues. V was trimmed by 2 bases and J by 0 bases, leaving 8 bases between them. CDR3 sequence: CASSYAGGSYEQYF. For the CDR3, the DNA is TGTGCCAGCAGTTACGCCGGGGGCTCCTACGAGCAGTACTTC.

This clone showed up just once. The CDR3 sequence: CASSIYWSPANQPQHF. The CDR3 DNA follows: TGTGCCAGTAGTATATACTGGTCTCCAGCGAATCAGCCCCAGCATTTT. The chain has TRBV19 and TRBJ1-5; D is ambiguous. The CDR3 runs to 16 residues. V lost 2 bases and J 4 bases, leaving 15 bases between the germline ends. CDR1 is LNHDA and CDR2 is SQIVND in the germline V gene (reference sequence).

The chain employs TRBV7-2 and TRBJ2-3; D is possibly TRBD1 (6 bases). The CDR3 covers 17 residues. Germline lookup yields CDR1 SGHTA and CDR2 FQGNSA. Trimming cost V 2 bases and J 6 bases, with 21 bases left between them. The CDR3, as DNA: TGTGCCAGCAGCTTAAAGAGGACAGATCTTCTCACGGATACGCAGTATTTT. It encodes CASSLKRTDLLTDTQYF.

This clone was detected once. The chain links TRBV28 to TRBJ2-1; 11 nucleotides line up with TRBD1. The length of the CDR3 is 17 residues. Germline values: CDR1 MDHEN, CDR2 SYDVKM. With V trimmed by 0 bases and J by 4 bases, 5 bases remained unmatched. The CDR3 sequence is CASSLWSGTGGYNEQFF. The CDR3 DNA reads as TGTGCCAGCAGTTTATGGTCGGGGACAGGGGGATACAATGAGCAGTTCTTC.

The chain combines TRBV25-1 with TRBJ2-7, with 11 positions matching TRBD1. V lost 4 bases, J lost 5 bases, and 4 bases stayed unmatched. The CDR3 runs 14 residues. Germline V gives CDR1 MGHDK, CDR2 SYGVNS. The CDR3 DNA is TGTGCCAGCAGTGCTGGGACAGGGGGTCACGAGCAGTACTTC. Translation: CASSAGTGGHEQYF.

This sequence joins TRBV28 and TRBJ2-1; 11 nucleotides line up with TRBD2. The CDR3 loop spans 16 amino acids. CDR1 and CDR2 from the germline V gene are MDHEN and SYDVKM. With V trimmed by 6 bases and J by 5 bases, 9 bases remained unmatched. CDR3 DNA: TGTGCCAGCAGGATTACGGGACTAGCGGTTAACAATGAGCAGTTCTTC. This gives the protein CASRITGLAVNNEQFF.

V gene TRBV27 combines with J gene TRBJ2-1; D gene unclear. The germline V gene encodes CDR1 MNHEY and CDR2 SMNVEV (reference sequence). The length of the CDR3 is 13 residues. V lost 3 bases and J lost 3, with 6 bases in between. The chain's CDR3 is CASSFGFYNEQFF. DNA for the CDR3: TGTGCCAGCAGTTTCGGCTTCTACAATGAGCAGTTCTTC.

The rearrangement joins TRBV9 to TRBJ2-5; unclear D gene. Trimming removed 3 bases at V and 5 bases at J, with 11 bases between. This CDR3 is built from 13 residues. Germline lookup yields CDR1 SGDLS and CDR2 YYNGEE. CDR3 nucleotides: TGTGCCAGCAGCGCCCCCCTGGGGGAGACCCAGTACTTC. Protein product: CASSAPLGETQYF. Full variable domain (outside the CDR3, taken from reference TRBV9 and TRBJ2-5): DSGVTQTPKHLITATGQRVTLRCSPRSGDLSVYWYQQSLDQGLQFLIQYYNGEERAKGNILERFSAQQFPDLHSELNLSSLELGDSALYFCASSAPLGETQYFGPGTRLLVL.

The CDR3: CASSSVDSPQGSTNEKLFF. CDR3 coding DNA: TGTGCCAGCAGCTCCGTCGACAGCCCACAGGGATCAACTAATGAAAAACTGTTTTTT. V gene TRBV7-9 combines with J gene TRBJ1-4, with D possibly TRBD1 on 6 matching bases. Trimming cost V 4 bases and J 0 bases, with 21 bases left between them. The CDR3 runs to 19 residues. The germline V gene encodes CDR1 SEHNR and CDR2 FQNEAQ (reference sequence).

CDR3 sequence reads: CASSLGLAGGISYNEQFF. CDR3 DNA: TGTGCCAGCAGCCTAGGACTAGCGGGTGGAATCTCCTACAATGAGCAGTTCTTC. The chain combines TRBV11-3 with TRBJ2-1; 11 positions match TRBD2. CDR3 length: 18 amino acids. Trimming removed 5 bases from V and 0 bases from J; junction bases left unmatched: 9. Germline CDR1 reads SGHNT; CDR2 reads YENEEA.

Of note for this clone: The sample carries other DNA sequences with the same CDR3. CDR3 in amino acids: CASSLGQGGEKLFF. CDR3 nucleotides: TGTGCCAGCAGCCTCGGACAGGGAGGTGAAAAACTGTTTTTT. This rearrangement joins TRBV5-6 to TRBJ1-4; 8 positions match TRBD1. The CDR3 is 14 residues long. The junction had 6 bases not matched to a gene; V was cut back by 4 bases and J by 7 bases. Germline lookup yields CDR1 SGHDT and CDR2 YYEEEE.